This T cell receptor beta chain was sequenced for a study of CD8 T cells in ankylosing spondylitis (dated by TCRdb to 2016 to 2017). Describing the broader study: The study set out to find disease-linked TCR variants by profiling T cell receptor beta repertoires in ankylosing spondylitis patients and healthy donors. In total, the full study cohort was made up of nearly 110 healthy donors and approximately 27 ankylosing spondylitis patients. Samples of peripheral blood were taken, and for ankylosing spondylitis patients, synovial fluid was collected as well.

Study-wide conclusions, independent of this receptor: Some motif variants had previously been reported in the synovial fluid and blood of reactive arthritis patients, which suggests shared mechanisms of disease initiation. Blood from ankylosing spondylitis patients appeared to be characterized by a TCR beta motif composed of roughly 8 highly homologous amino acid variants. A CD8+ phenotype was shown by the disease-linked clones, which were found at relatively low frequencies in peripheral blood. The disease-linked clones were reported as significantly enriched in matched synovial fluid samples from ankylosing spondylitis patients.

The data were produced on an Illumina HiSeq 2500. TCR beta libraries were prepared by quantitative 5'-RACE with molecular barcodes. From the authors' description of their analysis: A new computational method based on a probabilistic model of VDJ rearrangement was used to identify disease-linked TCR variants. TCRdb took the public reads, trimmed them with fastp at Q25, ran MiXCR for clone calling and kept in-frame beta chains. Rows merge per CDR3 protein into single entries with the most common DNA and genes. These V and J calls are TCRdb output, not the study's own analysis. The table for this sample lists a few hundred thousand distinct CDR3 sequences; 20% to 25% of them were counted only once. The leading ten clones occupy roughly 14% of the sample. In regard to this clonotype: It has no known antigen specificity. Nothing much larger sits one base from this clone, and base qualities are not available.

Trimming leaves V shorter by 2 bases and J shorter by 2 bases, with the junction holding 4 bases beyond the gene matches. Sequences MNHEY (CDR1) and SVGAGI (CDR2) are obtained from the germline V gene. The CDR3 starts with the cysteine, ends with the phenylalanine, and has 15 residues. CDR3 DNA only is kept here, 45 bases in frame from base 1. The source of this sequence is a male donor with ankylosing spondylitis or in good health (not recorded which). Sequencing was done on a sample of blood, either unsorted or a sorted T cell fraction (not recorded which). Recombination connected TRBV6-5 to TRBJ2-5; 8 junctional bases match TRBD1. CDR3 protein: CASSYGQGPQETQYF. In nucleotide form, the sequence is TGTGCCAGCAGTTACGGACAGGGTCCACAAGAGACCCAGTACTTC.